This record covers a single TCR beta chain. The data were taken from a study of blood T cell repertoires in COVID-19. The wider study: Samples representing acute and convalescent COVID-19 were sourced from the United States, Italy and Spain. T cells, B-cell-depleted T cells, or PBMCs supplied cDNA or gDNA.

Methods used by the authors: Reference gene primers were amplified, and this amplification served to estimate nucleated cell counts. Measured with immunoSEQ multiplex PCR; TCRdb has only the in-frame clones, and not every one. V and J calls and clone size follow that table, whereas D and trimming were derived from the DNA. In the table there are under 200,000 clones, about 80% of which are singletons. With 0 bases removed from V and 1 base from J, the gap between germline ends came to 8 bases. Germline CDR1 and CDR2: SGHRS and YFSETQ. The CDR3 is 15 amino acids. The sequence was obtained from a man in his sixties or seventies with active or convalescent COVID-19. Sequenced: peripheral blood. The chain joins TRBV5-1 to TRBJ2-1, with D perhaps TRBD1 (6 bases). CDR3 bases: TGCGCCAGCAGCTTGGAGGACAGTTCCTACAATGAGCAGTTCTTC. This encodes CASSLEDSSYNEQFF.